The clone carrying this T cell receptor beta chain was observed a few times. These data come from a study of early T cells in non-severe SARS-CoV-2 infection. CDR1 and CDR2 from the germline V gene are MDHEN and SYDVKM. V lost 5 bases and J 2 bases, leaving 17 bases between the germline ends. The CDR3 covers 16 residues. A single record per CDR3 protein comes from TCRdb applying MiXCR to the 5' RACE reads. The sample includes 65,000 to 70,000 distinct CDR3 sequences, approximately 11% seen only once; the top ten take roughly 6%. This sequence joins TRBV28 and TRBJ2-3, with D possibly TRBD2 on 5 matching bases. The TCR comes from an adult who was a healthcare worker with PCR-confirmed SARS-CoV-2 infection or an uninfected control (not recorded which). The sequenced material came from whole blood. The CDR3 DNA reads TGTGCCAGCAGTCCCCTTAGAGGTAGCGACACAGATACGCAGTATTTT. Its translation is CASSPLRGSDTDTQYF. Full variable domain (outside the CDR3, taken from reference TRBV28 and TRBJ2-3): DVKVTQSSRYLVKRTGEKVFLECVQDMDHENMFWYRQDPGLGLRLIYFSYDVKMKEKGDIPEGYSVSREKKERFSLILESASTNQTSMYLCASSPLRGSDTDTQYFGPGTRLTVL.